One and the same sample provided the 3 T cell receptor beta chains below, sequenced in a study of control samples from healthy donors and cancer patients. Here immunoSEQ multiplex PCR was the method, and the copy in TCRdb shows in-frame clones only, minus some. The sample has 150,000 or so clones; more than 80% are singletons. The sample consisted of blood. These receptors were obtained from a man younger than 35 in good health.

The chain combines TRBV5-4 with TRBJ2-1; TRBD1 might be the D (5 bases). This CDR3 has 15 residues. The V gene lost 3 bases and the J gene lost 0 bases, with 10 bases spanning the gap. Germline lookup yields CDR1 SGHNT and CDR2 YYREEE (reference sequence). The CDR3 loop reads CASSSDSSSYNEQFF. As DNA, the CDR3 is TGTGCCAGCAGCTCCGACAGCAGCTCCTACAATGAGCAGTTCTTC.

The rearrangement uses TRBV29-1 and TRBJ2-7, with D perhaps assigned TRBD1 or TRBD2 (5 bases each). Germline CDR1 and CDR2: SQVTM and ANQGSEA. This CDR3 contains 13 residues. Trimming left V 6 bases short and J 4 bases short, with 16 bases between. The CDR3, as DNA: TGCAGCGTCTCCGGACGGGACGGATACGAGCAGTACTTC. This sequence encodes CSVSGRDGYEQYF.

This CDR3 reads CASTGPIGTEAFF. DNA of the CDR3: TGTGCCAGCACCGGCCCCATCGGCACTGAAGCTTTCTTT. This rearrangement joins TRBV27 to TRBJ1-1; D ambiguous. Looked up from germline, CDR1 is MNHEY and CDR2 is SMNVEV (reference sequence). Trimming removed 7 bases from V and 4 bases from J, with 13 bases in between. The CDR3 is 13 residues long.